One and the same sample provided the 14 T cell receptor beta chains below, sequenced in a study of blood T cell repertoires in COVID-19. Assay: immunoSEQ multiplex PCR; the TCRdb copy retains only in-frame clones and omits some. Of around 300,000 clones in the sample, roughly 85% were seen once. Source material: PBMCs or T cells enriched from blood (not recorded which). Every receptor here comes from a woman in her 50s who had recovered from COVID-19.

This clone was picked up one time. The rearrangement links TRBV3-1 (or the pseudogene TRBV3-2) to TRBJ1-2; the match to TRBD1 covers 8 bases. The CDR3 consists of 14 residues. Germline-derived CDR1 and CDR2 are LGHDT and YNNKEL (reference sequence). V shed 4 bases and J 4 bases; nucleotides not matched to a gene: 5. This CDR3 is CASSLPGQAYGYTF. Written as DNA, the CDR3 is TGTGCCAGCAGCCTCCCGGGACAGGCCTATGGCTACACCTTC.

The genes are TRBV4-2 and TRBJ2-1; the match to TRBD2 covers 14 bases. The CDR3 has 15 amino acids. In germline, CDR1 is LGHNA, CDR2 YNFKEQ. V gave up 7 bases and J gave up 6 bases; unmatched junction bases: 5. The CDR3 loop reads CASKGTSGRSNEQFF. The CDR3 DNA reads TGTGCCAGCAAGGGGACTAGCGGGAGAAGCAATGAGCAGTTCTTC.

CDR3 in amino acids: CASSPIGQARTTEKLFF. CDR3 sequence (DNA): TGTGCCAGCAGCCCTATAGGACAGGCCCGAACCACCGAAAAACTGTTTTTT. The chain combines TRBV14 with TRBJ1-4, with 7 bases fitting TRBD1. The V gene end was trimmed by 4 bases and the J gene end by 8 bases; junction bases not matched to a gene: 16. Germline V gives CDR1 SGHDN, CDR2 FVKESK. The CDR3 is 17 residues long.

The rearrangement joins TRBV11-2 to TRBJ2-1; 13 bases are shared with TRBD2. There are 15 residues in the CDR3. Looked up from germline, CDR1 is SGHAT and CDR2 is FQNNGV. Trimming cost V 4 bases and J 10 bases; bases outside gene matches: 7. CDR3 coding DNA: TGTGCCAGCAGCTCAGGACTAGCGGGAGTGGGGGAGCAGTTCTTC. This gives the protein CASSSGLAGVGEQFF.

The CDR3 spells CASSETDKLLSNQPQHF. Written as DNA, the CDR3 is TGCGCCAGCAGCGAAACCGACAAGCTCTTAAGCAATCAGCCCCAGCATTTT. The chain carries TRBV5-1 and TRBJ1-5; D is ambiguous. Trimming cost V 4 bases and J 1 base, with 18 bases left between them. The CDR3 runs 17 residues. The V gene's germline CDR1 is SGHRS and CDR2 YFSETQ.

V and J are TRBV7-8 and TRBJ2-7, with TRBD1 matching over 10 bases. The trim removed 6 bases at V and 6 bases at J, leaving 5 bases unmatched. The CDR3 spans 13 residues. Germline lookup yields CDR1 SGHVS and CDR2 FQNEAQ. The CDR3 nucleotides read TGTGCCAGCAGTCCGGGACAGGGGTTCGAGCAGTACTTC. It specifies CASSPGQGFEQYF.

J is TRBJ2-5 and V is TRBV18, with 8 bases identical to TRBD2. The J segment lost 5 bases and the V segment lost 3 bases, leaving 5 bases of the junction unmatched. Germline assignment: CDR1 KGHSH and CDR2 LQKENI. This CDR3 region has 14 residues. Here the CDR3 DNA reads TGTGCCAGCTCACCCCCGACTAGCGCGGAGACCCAGTACTTC. Its translation: CASSPPTSAETQYF.

In nucleotides, the CDR3 is TGTGCCAGCTCACCTGACAGGGGTGGAAACACCATATATTTT. Translating it yields CASSPDRGGNTIYF. This sequence joins TRBV18 and TRBJ1-3, with 8 bases matching TRBD1. The CDR3 is made up of 14 amino acids. CDR1 and CDR2 from the germline V gene are KGHSH and LQKENI. The trim removed 3 bases at V and 3 bases at J, leaving 1 base unmatched. Full variable domain (rest looked up from reference TRBV18 and TRBJ1-3): NAGVMQNPRHLVRRRGQEARLRCSPMKGHSHVYWYRQLPEEGLKFMVYLQKENIIDESGMPKERFSAEFPKEGPSILRIQQVVRGDSAAYFCASSPDRGGNTIYFGEGSWLTVV.

The gene calls are TRBV4-1 and TRBJ2-3; a possible D gene is TRBD2 (6 bases). The germline CDR1 and CDR2 sequences are MGHRA and YSYEKL. V was clipped by 1 base and J by 4 bases, with 21 bases between them. The CDR3 has 18 residues. The CDR3 nucleotides are TGCGCCAGCAGCCAAGGTTTAGCGGACTCGACCGGAGCAGATACGCAGTATTTT. Translation: CASSQGLADSTGADTQYF.

The V call is TRBV5-6, the J call TRBJ1-2; possible D gene TRBD1, 6 bases. The CDR3 covers 15 residues. V shed 0 bases and J shed 7 bases, with 16 bases lying between them. Germline CDR1 and CDR2: SGHDT and YYEEEE. The CDR3 loop is CASSLGTQGIFGYTF. CDR3 nucleotides: TGTGCCAGCAGCTTGGGGACACAGGGAATCTTTGGCTACACCTTC.

The chain couples TRBV5-1 to TRBJ1-1; the D is unclear. This CDR3 has 14 amino acids. The V end lost 0 bases, the J end lost 1 base, and 7 bases lay between the germline ends. Germline V CDR1 and CDR2: SGHRS, YFSETQ. The DNA of the CDR3 is TGCGCCAGCAGCTTGGAACACACGAACACTGAAGCTTTCTTT. Amino acids: CASSLEHTNTEAFF.

V usage is TRBV4-1 and J usage is TRBJ1-4; 12 bases line up with TRBD1. Germline CDR1 is MGHRA and CDR2 is YSYEKL. J was trimmed by 7 bases and V by 7 bases; bases with no gene match: 10. The CDR3 runs 16 residues. CDR3 region: CASTGTGGVRGEKLFF. DNA for the CDR3: TGCGCCAGCACCGGGACAGGGGGCGTACGAGGTGAAAAACTGTTTTTT.

The CDR3 loop reads CASSVARTAYSGANVLTF. Written as DNA, the CDR3 is TGTGCCAGCAGCGTAGCCCGGACAGCATACTCTGGGGCCAACGTCCTGACTTTC. The rearrangement joins TRBV9 to TRBJ2-6, with D possibly TRBD1 on 6 matching bases. Germline loops: CDR1 SGDLS, CDR2 YYNGEE. The V gene lost 0 bases and the J gene lost 0 bases, with 13 bases spanning the gap. This CDR3 spans 18 amino acids.

The V gene is TRBV5-1, the J gene TRBJ1-1; 8 nucleotides line up with TRBD1. Trimming took 5 bases from V and 3 from J; bases not matched to a gene: 3. This CDR3 has 13 residues. The germline V gene encodes CDR1 SGHRS and CDR2 YFSETQ. The CDR3 sequence is CASSSDRDTEAFF. Written as DNA, the CDR3 is TGCGCCAGCAGTTCGGACAGGGACACTGAAGCTTTCTTT.